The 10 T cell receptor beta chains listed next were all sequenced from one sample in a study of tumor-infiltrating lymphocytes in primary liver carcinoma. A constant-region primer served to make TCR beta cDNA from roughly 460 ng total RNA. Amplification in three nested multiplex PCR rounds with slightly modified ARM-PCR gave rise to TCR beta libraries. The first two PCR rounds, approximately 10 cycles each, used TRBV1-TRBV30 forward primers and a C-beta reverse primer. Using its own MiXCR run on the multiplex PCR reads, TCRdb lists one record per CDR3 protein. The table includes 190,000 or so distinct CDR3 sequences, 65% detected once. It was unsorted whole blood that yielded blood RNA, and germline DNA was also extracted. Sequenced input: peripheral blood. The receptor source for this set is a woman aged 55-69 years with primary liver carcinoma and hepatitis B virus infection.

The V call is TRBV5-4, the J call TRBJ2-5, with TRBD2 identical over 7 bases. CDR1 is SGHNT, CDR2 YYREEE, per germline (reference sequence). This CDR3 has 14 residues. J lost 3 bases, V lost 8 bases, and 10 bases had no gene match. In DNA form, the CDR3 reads TGTGCCAGTAGCGTACATACTAGCGAAGAGACCCAGTACTTC. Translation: CASSVHTSEETQYF.

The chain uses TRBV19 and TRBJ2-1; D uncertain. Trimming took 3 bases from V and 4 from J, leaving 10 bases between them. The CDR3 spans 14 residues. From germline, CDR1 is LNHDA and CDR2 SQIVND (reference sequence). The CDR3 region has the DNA TGTGCCAGTAGTATGGGCAAATCTTACAATGAGCAGTTCTTC. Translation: CASSMGKSYNEQFF.

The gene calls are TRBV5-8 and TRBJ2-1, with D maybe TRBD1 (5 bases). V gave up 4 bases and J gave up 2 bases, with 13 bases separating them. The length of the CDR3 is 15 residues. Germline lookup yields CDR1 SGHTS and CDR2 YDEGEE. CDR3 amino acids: CASSLAGAPYNEQFF. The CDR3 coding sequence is TGTGCCAGCAGCCTTGCTGGGGCGCCCTACAATGAGCAGTTCTTC. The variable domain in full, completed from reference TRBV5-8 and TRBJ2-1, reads EAGVTQSPTHLIKTRGQQATLRCSPISGHTSVYWYQQALGLGLQFLLWYDEGEERNRGNFPPRFSGRQFPNYSSELNVNALELEDSALYLCASSLAGAPYNEQFFGPGTRLTVL.

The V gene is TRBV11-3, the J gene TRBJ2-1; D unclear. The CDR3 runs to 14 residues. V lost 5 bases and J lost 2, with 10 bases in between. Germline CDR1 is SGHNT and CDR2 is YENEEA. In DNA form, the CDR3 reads TGTGCCAGCAGCCTTGGCCATACCTACAATGAGCAGTTCTTC. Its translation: CASSLGHTYNEQFF. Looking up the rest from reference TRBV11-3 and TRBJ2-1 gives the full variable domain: EAGVVQSPRYKIIEKKQPVAFWCNPISGHNTLYWYLQNLGQGPELLIRYENEEAVDDSQLPKDRFSAERLKGVDSTLKIQPAELGDSAVYLCASSLGHTYNEQFFGPGTRLTVL.

CDR3 in amino acids: CASSLDAGGFYEQYF. In nucleotides, the CDR3 is TGCGCCAGCAGCTTGGATGCAGGGGGTTTCTACGAGCAGTACTTC. The chain recombines TRBV5-1 with TRBJ2-7, with 7 bases aligning to TRBD1. The CDR3 covers 15 residues. Germline trimming cut 0 bases from V and 3 bases from J; bases unmatched to any gene: 6. The germline V gene encodes CDR1 SGHRS and CDR2 YFSETQ.

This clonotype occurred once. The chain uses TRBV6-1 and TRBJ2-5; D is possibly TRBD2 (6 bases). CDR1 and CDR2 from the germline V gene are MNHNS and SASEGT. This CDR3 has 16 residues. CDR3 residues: CVSSEAGREYQETQYF. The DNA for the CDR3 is TGTGTGAGCAGTGAAGCGGGCAGGGAGTACCAAGAGACCCAGTACTTC.

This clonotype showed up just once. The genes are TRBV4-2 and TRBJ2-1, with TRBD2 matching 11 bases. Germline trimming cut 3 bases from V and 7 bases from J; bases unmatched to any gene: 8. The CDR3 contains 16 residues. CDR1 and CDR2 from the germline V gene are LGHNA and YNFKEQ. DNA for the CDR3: TGTGCCAGCAGCCAGGCACTAGCGGGAGTCCCTAATGAGCAGTTCTTC. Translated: CASSQALAGVPNEQFF.

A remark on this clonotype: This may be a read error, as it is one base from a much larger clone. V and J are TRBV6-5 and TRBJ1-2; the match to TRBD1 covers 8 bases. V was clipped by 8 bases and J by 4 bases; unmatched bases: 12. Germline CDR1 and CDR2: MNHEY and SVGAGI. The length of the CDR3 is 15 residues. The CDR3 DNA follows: TGTGCCAGCGGTCCCCGGACAGGGCAGGGCTATGGCTACACCTTC. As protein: CASGPRTGQGYGYTF.

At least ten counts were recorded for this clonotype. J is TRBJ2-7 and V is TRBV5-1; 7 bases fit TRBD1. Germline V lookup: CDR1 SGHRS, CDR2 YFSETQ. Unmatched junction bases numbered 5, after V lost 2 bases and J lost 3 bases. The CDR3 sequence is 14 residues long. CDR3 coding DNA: TGCGCCAGCAGCTTTGAGGGGGCGTACTACGAGCAGTACTTC. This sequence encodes CASSFEGAYYEQYF.

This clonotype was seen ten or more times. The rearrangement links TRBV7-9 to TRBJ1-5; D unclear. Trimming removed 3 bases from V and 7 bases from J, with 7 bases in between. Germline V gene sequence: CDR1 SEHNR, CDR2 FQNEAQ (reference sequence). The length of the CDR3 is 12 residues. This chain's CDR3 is CASSLGSQPQHF. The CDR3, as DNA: TGTGCCAGCAGCTTGGGGTCCCAGCCCCAGCATTTT. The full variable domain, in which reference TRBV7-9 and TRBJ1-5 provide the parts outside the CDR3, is DTGVSQNPRHKITKRGQNVTFRCDPISEHNRLYWYRQTLGQGPEFLTYFQNEAQLEKSRLLSDRFSAERPKGSFSTLEIQRTEQGDSAMYLCASSLGSQPQHFGDGTRLSIL.